This T cell receptor beta chain was profiled in a study of shared clonotypes between healthy human individuals. Trimming shortened V by 5 bases and J by 6 bases, and 13 bases separated the two germline ends. CDR1 and CDR2 (germline): SGHTA, FQGNSA. This CDR3 comprises 13 residues. The assay was carried out at the deep level. Using immunoSEQ multiplex PCR, the repertoire was profiled, and TCRdb retains in-frame clones only, with some absent. The sample has some 1.1 million clones, approximately 80% seen once. Sequenced: memory CD4+ T cells from PBMCs. As to subset: CD45RA-negative fraction. The V gene is TRBV7-2, the J gene TRBJ1-1; D might be TRBD1 (5 bases). The TCR comes from a man younger than 35 in good health. Some clones in this sample may be carry-over from other donors' samples. Here the CDR3 reads CASSPRVRAEAFF. The CDR3 DNA follows: TGTGCCAGCAGCCCCAGGGTACGCGCTGAAGCTTTCTTT.